This is a list of T cell receptor beta chains from one sample in a study of blood T cell repertoires in COVID-19. Clones were read by immunoSEQ multiplex PCR, and TCRdb kept only the in-frame ones, dropping some. This table has about 220,000 clones, roughly 80% appearing once. The sequenced sample was peripheral blood. Receptors originate from a woman aged 60-70 years with acute or convalescent COVID-19. Each CDR3 is given with its conserved first and last residue. Each record gives: J gene, CDR3 length, V gene, CDR3 protein.

j_gene: TRBJ1-2; len: 14; v_gene: TRBV7-2; CDR3aa: CASSLFIANYGYTF
j_gene: TRBJ2-3; len: 14; v_gene: TRBV7-2; CDR3aa: CASSSQGNTDTQYF
j_gene: TRBJ1-2; len: 18; v_gene: TRBV5-8; CDR3aa: CASSLERQVSIKTYGYTF
j_gene: TRBJ1-1; len: 17; v_gene: TRBV4-3; CDR3aa: CASSQEPGQPSRGEAFF
j_gene: TRBJ2-1; len: 15; v_gene: TRBV5-1; CDR3aa: CASSLEGTSQNEQFF
j_gene: TRBJ1-2; len: 15; v_gene: TRBV6-5; CDR3aa: CASRQGMAVGYGYTF
j_gene: TRBJ2-7; len: 14; v_gene: TRBV2; CDR3aa: CASRTSGGAYEQYF
j_gene: TRBJ2-7; len: 14; v_gene: TRBV3-1/TRBV3-2; CDR3aa: CASGWTGETYEQYF
j_gene: TRBJ1-3; len: 15; v_gene: TRBV9; CDR3aa: CASSIMGDPRNTIYF
j_gene: TRBJ1-5; len: 16; v_gene: TRBV6-2/TRBV6-3; CDR3aa: CASSYSRTGGNQPQHF
j_gene: TRBJ1-5; len: 14; v_gene: TRBV2; CDR3aa: CASNGQGGDQPQHF
j_gene: TRBJ2-1; len: 20; v_gene: TRBV7-3; CDR3aa: CASSLTPGLAGLSSYNEQFF
j_gene: TRBJ1-1; len: 14; v_gene: TRBV7-9; CDR3aa: CASSPGTVNTEAFF
j_gene: TRBJ2-7; len: 13; v_gene: TRBV12-3/TRBV12-4; CDR3aa: CASSSQGLGEQYF
j_gene: TRBJ1-6; len: 14; v_gene: TRBV6-5; CDR3aa: CASSHTGSNSPLHF
j_gene: TRBJ1-1; len: 12; v_gene: TRBV12-3/TRBV12-4; CDR3aa: CASRRGTGKAFF
j_gene: TRBJ2-6; len: 14; v_gene: TRBV19; CDR3aa: CASSGFSGANVLTF
j_gene: TRBJ2-7; len: 14; v_gene: TRBV6-5; CDR3aa: CASSIGDWSYEQYF
j_gene: TRBJ1-3; len: 15; v_gene: TRBV6-1; CDR3aa: CASSEWDRDENTIYF
j_gene: TRBJ1-3; len: 15; v_gene: TRBV7-9; CDR3aa: CASSLPWDRGNTIYF
j_gene: TRBJ1-1; len: 13; v_gene: TRBV29-1; CDR3aa: CSVEVQGNTEAFF
j_gene: TRBJ2-5; len: 15; v_gene: TRBV6-5; CDR3aa: CASKLAGGAQETQYF
j_gene: TRBJ1-3; len: 12; v_gene: TRBV4-2; CDR3aa: CASSQEGPNLYF
j_gene: TRBJ2-2; len: 14; v_gene: TRBV2; CDR3aa: CASRMGGSAGELFF
j_gene: TRBJ2-3; len: 16; v_gene: TRBV10-3; CDR3aa: CAIRERLAGATDTQYF
j_gene: TRBJ2-2; len: 15; v_gene: TRBV10-3; CDR3aa: CAISADRGKTGELFF
j_gene: TRBJ1-1; len: 12; v_gene: TRBV28; CDR3aa: CASSRGVVKAFF
j_gene: TRBJ1-5; len: 17; v_gene: TRBV28; CDR3aa: CASLGGFKSGGNQPQHF
j_gene: TRBJ1-4; len: 13; v_gene: TRBV11-1; CDR3aa: CASSRDRDEKLFF
j_gene: TRBJ2-1; len: 20; v_gene: TRBV13; CDR3aa: CASSYNWGEAGLAGGHEQFF
j_gene: TRBJ1-2; len: 15; v_gene: TRBV9; CDR3aa: CASSPYQGTNYGYTF
j_gene: TRBJ2-5; len: 13; v_gene: TRBV5-4; CDR3aa: CASGSQGSETQYF
j_gene: TRBJ1-2; len: 15; v_gene: TRBV4-1; CDR3aa: CASSQDAGGHYGYTF
j_gene: TRBJ2-1; len: 13; v_gene: TRBV5-1; CDR3aa: CASSSDYYNEQFF
j_gene: TRBJ1-2; len: 13; v_gene: TRBV10-3; CDR3aa: CAIRETGSYGYTF
j_gene: TRBJ2-7; len: 14; v_gene: TRBV11-2; CDR3aa: CASSLADRGYEQYF
j_gene: TRBJ1-5; len: 15; v_gene: TRBV6-6; CDR3aa: CASSRGQGVAQPQHF
j_gene: TRBJ1-2; len: 14; v_gene: TRBV18; CDR3aa: CASSREQGALGYTF
j_gene: TRBJ1-5; len: 14; v_gene: TRBV5-1; CDR3aa: CASSFGDSNQPQHF
j_gene: TRBJ2-2; len: 15; v_gene: TRBV19; CDR3aa: CAVQRMRVNTGELFF
j_gene: TRBJ1-2; len: 16; v_gene: TRBV5-6; CDR3aa: CASSREQGWLSYGYTF
j_gene: TRBJ1-2; len: 13; v_gene: TRBV5-8; CDR3aa: CASSLTPSYGYTF
j_gene: TRBJ2-5; len: 16; v_gene: TRBV5-1; CDR3aa: CASSVGPTGTQETQYF
j_gene: TRBJ2-7; len: 15; v_gene: TRBV5-1; CDR3aa: CASSLRDSSSYEQYF
j_gene: TRBJ1-2; len: 10; v_gene: TRBV20-1; CDR3aa: CSASGYGYTF
j_gene: TRBJ1-2; len: 13; v_gene: TRBV30; CDR3aa: CASREGNDYGYTF
j_gene: TRBJ1-2; len: 12; v_gene: TRBV19; CDR3aa: CASSTTGSGYTF
j_gene: TRBJ2-2; len: 17; v_gene: TRBV24-1; CDR3aa: CATSKGAVGANTGELFF
j_gene: TRBJ1-2; len: 13; v_gene: TRBV12-3/TRBV12-4; CDR3aa: CASSLGSRAGYTF
j_gene: TRBJ1-6; len: 16; v_gene: TRBV19; CDR3aa: CASSTPAGQTGTPLHF
j_gene: TRBJ2-7; len: 14; v_gene: TRBV6-2/TRBV6-3; CDR3aa: CASSYRDRTYEQYF